Below, 32 T cell receptor beta chains from the same sample are listed, as sequenced in a study of T-cell reconstitution after alpha-beta-depleted transplantation in children. It was with unique molecular identifiers that the TCRbeta library was prepared. Each CDR3 protein gets one entry after TCRdb re-called the PCR reads with MiXCR. The repertoire holds about 580,000 distinct CDR3 sequences, with under 30% as singletons. Sequencing used PBMCs, mostly from graft donor cells, obtained 360 days after TCRalphabeta/CD19-depleted stem cell transplant. These TCRs come from a boy younger than two who had a stem cell transplant for acute myeloid leukemia, so the T cells may come from the graft donor.

The chain is built from TRBV5-1 and TRBJ2-5, with TRBD1 matching over 7 bases. Germline CDR1 SGHRS, CDR2 YFSETQ. CDR3 length: 16 amino acids. The V and J ends lost 0 bases and 0 bases, in that order; junction bases with no gene match: 5. CDR3 DNA: TGCGCCAGCAGCTTGGGGACAGGCCCCTACCAAGAGACCCAGTACTTC. Translation gives CASSLGTGPYQETQYF.

The chain uses TRBV18 and TRBJ1-6; D is perhaps TRBD1 (5 bases). V lost 2 bases and J lost 11, with 25 bases in between. The germline CDR1 and CDR2 sequences are KGHSH and LQKENI. CDR3 length: 18 residues. CDR3 protein: CASSPKWTTLSGEPPLHF. As DNA, the CDR3 is TGTGCCAGCTCACCAAAATGGACAACCCTCTCTGGTGAGCCACCCCTCCACTTT. Full variable domain (missing parts from reference TRBV18 and TRBJ1-6): NAGVMQNPRHLVRRRGQEARLRCSPMKGHSHVYWYRQLPEEGLKFMVYLQKENIIDESGMPKERFSAEFPKEGPSILRIQQVVRGDSAAYFCASSPKWTTLSGEPPLHFGNGTRLTVT.

The genes are TRBV29-1 and TRBJ1-2; D not resolved. The ends were cut back, 4 bases at V and 10 bases at J, with 10 bases in the middle. CDR3 size: 10 residues. Germline CDR1 is SQVTM and CDR2 is ANQGSEA. The CDR3 bases are TGCAGCGTTGGGCGGAACGACTACACCTTC. Amino acid sequence: CSVGRNDYTF.

The chain uses TRBV12-3 or TRBV12-4 and TRBJ2-6; D remains ambiguous. CDR3 length: 17 residues. V gave up 6 bases and J gave up 1 base, with 16 bases separating them. The CDR3 nucleotides are TGTGCCAGCAGCCCGGCACCGGCGGTATCTGGGGCCAACGTCCTGACTTTC. This codes for CASSPAPAVSGANVLTF.

In this sample, this clonotype turned up many times. In nucleotides, the CDR3 is TGTGCCAGCAGTTACTCTCGACAGGGAAACACCATATATTTT. Its translation is CASSYSRQGNTIYF. The chain has TRBV6-5 and TRBJ1-3; tentative D call: TRBD1 (5 bases). V was trimmed by 0 bases and J by 4 bases, leaving 7 bases between them. There are 14 residues in the CDR3. Germline lookup yields CDR1 MNHEY and CDR2 SVGAGI.

This clonotype was seen more than once but under ten times. The chain recombines TRBV20-1 with TRBJ2-2; D call uncertain. The CDR3 is made up of 12 amino acids. V shed 6 bases and J shed 6 bases, with 11 bases lying between them. Germline CDR1 is DFQATT and CDR2 is SNEGSKA (reference sequence). The CDR3 here is CSAIRQPGELFF. The CDR3, as DNA: TGCAGTGCGATCCGACAACCCGGGGAGCTGTTTTTT.

This clonotype was seen a few times. The chain has TRBV20-1 and TRBJ2-7; either TRBD1 or TRBD2 may fit D (5 bases each). This CDR3 comprises 13 residues. CDR1 DFQATT and CDR2 SNEGSKA come from the germline V gene (reference sequence). V lost 3 bases and J 3 bases, leaving 12 bases between the germline ends. The CDR3 sequence: CSARGDGVYEQYV. Written as DNA, the CDR3 is TGCAGTGCTAGGGGGGACGGAGTCTACGAGCAGTACGTC.

The sample holds many counts of this clonotype. This chain connects TRBV24-1 to TRBJ2-3; 7 nucleotides agree with TRBD2. This CDR3 is 17 amino acids long. Trimming took 7 bases from V and 4 from J; bases not matched to a gene: 16. CDR1 is KGHDR, CDR2 SFDVKD, per germline. The CDR3 DNA reads as TGTGCCACCAGACCCACGGTTCTGGGCGGGGGAGCAGATACGCAGTATTTT. Its translation: CATRPTVLGGGADTQYF.

This chain connects TRBV30 to TRBJ1-2; D gene uncertain. The CDR3 is 11 residues long. V lost 4 bases to trimming and J lost 6 bases, with 9 bases between them. The germline gives CDR1 GTSNPN, CDR2 SVGIG (reference sequence). The DNA of the CDR3 is TGTGCCTGGACCCTTTCGCATGGCTACACCTTC. Translated, it gives CAWTLSHGYTF.

This clonotype was counted only a few times. The genes are TRBV6-1 and TRBJ2-1, with TRBD2 identical over 9 bases. Trimming at V came to 8 bases and at J to 0 bases, leaving 5 bases not matched to a gene. CDR3 length equals 15 residues. The V gene's germline CDR1 is MNHNS and CDR2 SASEGT. The CDR3 is CASGGSGSSYNEQFF. In nucleotides, the CDR3 is TGTGCCAGCGGCGGTAGCGGGAGCTCCTACAATGAGCAGTTCTTC.

This clonotype was seen only a few times. The J gene is TRBJ2-1, the V gene TRBV7-9, with D perhaps matching TRBD2 (7 bases). V was cut by 6 bases and J by 0 bases, with 9 bases left in between. CDR3 length: 14 residues. CDR1 and CDR2 (germline): SEHNR, FQNEAQ (reference sequence). CDR3 amino acids: CASSRGASYNEQFF. CDR3 in DNA: TGTGCCAGCAGTCGGGGGGCCTCCTACAATGAGCAGTTCTTC. The full variable domain, with the rest looked up from reference TRBV7-9 and TRBJ2-1, is DTGVSQNPRHKITKRGQNVTFRCDPISEHNRLYWYRQTLGQGPEFLTYFQNEAQLEKSRLLSDRFSAERPKGSFSTLEIQRTEQGDSAMYLCASSRGASYNEQFFGPGTRLTVL.

This clonotype was recorded at least ten times. The chain couples TRBV27 to TRBJ2-7; a weak D match, TRBD2 (5 bases). Deletions cut 7 bases from V and 1 base from J, with 14 bases between. Germline V lookup: CDR1 MNHEY, CDR2 SMNVEV (reference sequence). The CDR3 totals 14 residues. CDR3 loop: CASKYGDASYEQYF. The CDR3 nucleotides are TGTGCCAGCAAGTACGGGGATGCGTCCTACGAGCAGTACTTC.

The sample holds a few counts of this clonotype. This rearrangement joins TRBV6-5 to TRBJ2-3, with unresolved D. Germline lookup yields CDR1 MNHEY and CDR2 SVGAGI. The CDR3 length is 15 residues. V was clipped by 2 bases and J by 0 bases, with 9 bases between them. CDR3 nucleotide sequence: TGTGCCAGCAGTTACCGGGCTCGGAGCACAGATACGCAGTATTTT. It codes for CASSYRARSTDTQYF.

Many counts were recorded for this clonotype. V usage is TRBV20-1 and J usage is TRBJ2-2; D possibly corresponds to TRBD1 (7 bases). The CDR3 contains 14 residues. V was cut by 3 bases and J by 4 bases, with 12 bases left in between. The V gene's germline CDR1 is DFQATT and CDR2 SNEGSKA (reference sequence). The CDR3 DNA reads TGCAGTGCTAGGAGGGGGCGGGGCACCGGGGAGCTGTTTTTT. It encodes CSARRGRGTGELFF.

Ten or more counts support this clonotype. DNA for the CDR3: TGTGCCAGCAGTTTGGGGACAGGGCTTGGCTACACCTTC. Amino acids: CASSLGTGLGYTF. The chain joins TRBV27 to TRBJ1-2, with TRBD1 matching over 9 bases. The CDR3 is 13 residues long. Looked up from germline, CDR1 is MNHEY and CDR2 is SMNVEV (reference sequence). Trimming at V came to 3 bases and at J to 7 bases, leaving 3 bases not matched to a gene.

The chain is built from TRBV20-1 and TRBJ2-2; D is possibly TRBD2 (6 bases). The V end was cut by 2 bases, the J end by 4 bases, with 14 bases between. The CDR3 contains 15 residues. Germline-derived CDR1 and CDR2 are DFQATT and SNEGSKA (reference sequence). In DNA, the CDR3 is TGCAGTGCTAGATGGCCAGGGACTGGCACCGGGGAGCTGTTTTTT. Protein sequence: CSARWPGTGTGELFF.

This sequence joins TRBV28 and TRBJ2-2, with 8 bases aligning to TRBD1. Germline values: CDR1 MDHEN, CDR2 SYDVKM. The CDR3 length is 17 residues. The V and J ends lost 6 bases and 0 bases, in that order; junction bases with no gene match: 9. The CDR3 DNA reads TGTGCCAGCAGCCCCGGTACAGGGGGACCGAACACCGGGGAGCTGTTTTTT. Protein sequence: CASSPGTGGPNTGELFF.

The chain is built from TRBV13 and TRBJ2-1; D unresolved. CDR3 size: 15 residues. Germline V gene sequence: CDR1 PRHDT, CDR2 FYEKMQ (reference sequence). The germline V and J ends were trimmed by 8 bases and 3 bases, with 17 bases remaining between them. The CDR3 nucleotides are TGTGCCAGCCGGACCGGGCAACACAGCTACAATGAGCAGTTCTTC. Its protein is CASRTGQHSYNEQFF.

The sample holds many counts of this clonotype. This chain joins TRBV6-5 and TRBJ2-2; D is undetermined. Trimming took off 5 bases at V and 4 bases at J, with 8 bases between the two ends. From germline, CDR1 is MNHEY and CDR2 SVGAGI. The CDR3 contains 13 residues. The CDR3 coding sequence is TGTGCCAGCAGTATCGACATCACCGGGGAGCTGTTTTTT. This sequence encodes CASSIDITGELFF.

Many counts were recorded for this clonotype. This chain uses TRBV6-5 with TRBJ1-1; possibly TRBD1 for D (5 bases). Trimming removed 6 bases at V and 0 bases at J, with 5 bases between. Germline assignment: CDR1 MNHEY and CDR2 SVGAGI. This CDR3 is built from 12 residues. The CDR3 DNA reads TGTGCCAGCAGGGGGGTGAACACTGAAGCTTTCTTT. Protein product: CASRGVNTEAFF.

This clonotype showed up many times. V gene TRBV20-1 combines with J gene TRBJ2-6; a possible D gene is TRBD2 (5 bases). V lost 5 bases and J lost 0, with 17 bases in between. CDR3 size: 17 residues. CDR1 DFQATT and CDR2 SNEGSKA come from the germline V gene (reference sequence). This chain's CDR3 is CSASSDRGSSGANVLTF. DNA for the CDR3: TGCAGTGCTTCCTCCGATCGGGGTAGCTCTGGGGCCAACGTCCTGACTTTC.

This clonotype was observed many times. The CDR3 region has the DNA TGCAGTGCTAGAGGGGGGGAGCCCTATAATTCACCCCTCCACTTT. Protein sequence: CSARGGEPYNSPLHF. The chain has TRBV20-1 and TRBJ1-6; D perhaps matches TRBD1 (5 bases). Between the trimmed V and J ends, which lost 1 base and 2 bases, there was a span of 9 bases. This CDR3 is 15 amino acids long. The germline V gene encodes CDR1 DFQATT and CDR2 SNEGSKA (reference sequence).

This clonotype was observed many times. The chain carries TRBV10-3 and TRBJ1-2; tentative D call: TRBD1 (5 bases). V dropped 11 bases and J dropped 0 bases, with 10 bases sitting between them. The CDR3 is 12 amino acids. Germline values: CDR1 ENHRY, CDR2 SYGVKD. CDR3 sequence reads: CAAKDTNYGYTF. The DNA for the CDR3 is TGTGCCGCTAAGGACACTAACTATGGCTACACCTTC.

The chain employs TRBV5-6 and TRBJ1-5; 9 positions agree with TRBD1. CDR1 is SGHDT, CDR2 YYEEEE, per germline. The CDR3 has 16 amino acids. The V and J ends lost 1 base and 7 bases, in that order; junction bases with no gene match: 9. The CDR3 nucleotides are TGTGCCAGCAGCTTGTTCCGGACAGGGGCACAACAGCCCCAGCATTTT. As protein: CASSLFRTGAQQPQHF.

This clonotype has only a few counts. The chain combines TRBV28 with TRBJ1-2; 12 nucleotides align to TRBD1. The CDR3 covers 16 residues. CDR1 and CDR2 (germline): MDHEN, SYDVKM. The junction had 12 bases not matched to a gene; V was cut back by 6 bases and J by 7 bases. This CDR3 reads CASSLPPGTGGSGYTF. The CDR3 DNA reads TGTGCCAGCAGCCTCCCACCCGGGACAGGGGGCTCTGGCTACACCTTC.

The chain carries TRBV15 and TRBJ2-1; TRBD1 is a possible D gene (5 bases). CDR1 LNHNV and CDR2 YYDKDF come from the germline V gene (reference sequence). The CDR3 totals 13 residues. Deletions cut 3 bases from V and 9 bases from J, with 12 bases between. As DNA, the CDR3 is TGTGCCACCAGCAGGCCCCAGCAGGGTGAGCAGTTCTTC. Its protein is CATSRPQQGEQFF.

This clonotype showed up just a few times. CDR3: CASSDGIGTSRDRGLYEQYF. DNA for the CDR3: TGTGCCAGCAGTGACGGGATCGGTACTTCGAGGGACAGGGGATTGTACGAGCAGTACTTC. This chain uses TRBV7-6 with TRBJ2-7; TRBD1 aligns across 10 bases. With 6 bases clipped from V and 4 bases from J, the junction kept 24 bases outside the gene matches. Per germline, CDR1 SGHVS and CDR2 FNYEAQ. This CDR3 region has 20 residues.

This rearrangement joins TRBV20-1 to TRBJ2-3, with TRBD1 matching over 7 bases. The CDR3 totals 15 residues. Germline V gene data show CDR1 as DFQATT and CDR2 as SNEGSKA (reference sequence). V lost 6 bases and J lost 4; bases outside the gene matches: 13. The chain's CDR3 is CSAKQGRSIADTQYF. The CDR3 bases are TGCAGTGCGAAACAGGGGCGCAGCATCGCAGATACGCAGTATTTT.

This clonotype was seen at least ten times. V gene TRBV9 combines with J gene TRBJ2-5, with a tentative D call TRBD2 (7 bases). CDR3 length: 14 amino acids. The V and J ends lost 7 bases and 7 bases respectively, with 20 bases between them. In germline, CDR1 is SGDLS, CDR2 YYNGEE. CDR3 sequence: CASGGGQAQGTQYF. The CDR3 nucleotides are TGTGCCAGCGGGGGGGGCCAGGCCCAGGGGACCCAGTACTTC.

This clonotype was counted a few times. The chain carries TRBV7-2 and TRBJ2-5; the match to TRBD1 covers 11 bases. Per the germline V gene, CDR1 is SGHTA and CDR2 is FQGNSA. CDR3 length equals 17 residues. J was trimmed by 5 bases and V by 5 bases; bases with no gene match: 13. The CDR3 sequence: CASSQSRDRGKGETQYF. For the CDR3, the DNA is TGTGCCAGCAGCCAAAGCCGGGACAGGGGGAAAGGGGAGACCCAGTACTTC.

The chain combines TRBV21-1 with TRBJ2-7. TRBV21-1 is recorded as a pseudogene. The CDR3 has 14 amino acids. The CDR3 region is CASSTTGASYEQYF. CDR3 coding DNA: TGTGCCAGCAGCACCACAGGAGCCTCCTACGAGCAGTACTTC.

In its sample, this clonotype was seen a few times. This chain links TRBV6-5 with TRBJ1-4; 9 bases map to TRBD1. This CDR3 comprises 16 residues. V dropped 0 bases and J dropped 13; count of bases not matched to a gene: 12. Germline V CDR1 and CDR2: MNHEY, SVGAGI. The CDR3 loop reads CASSYSQDRGTEGLFF. In DNA, the CDR3 is TGTGCCAGCAGTTACTCCCAAGACAGGGGGACCGAGGGACTGTTTTTT.